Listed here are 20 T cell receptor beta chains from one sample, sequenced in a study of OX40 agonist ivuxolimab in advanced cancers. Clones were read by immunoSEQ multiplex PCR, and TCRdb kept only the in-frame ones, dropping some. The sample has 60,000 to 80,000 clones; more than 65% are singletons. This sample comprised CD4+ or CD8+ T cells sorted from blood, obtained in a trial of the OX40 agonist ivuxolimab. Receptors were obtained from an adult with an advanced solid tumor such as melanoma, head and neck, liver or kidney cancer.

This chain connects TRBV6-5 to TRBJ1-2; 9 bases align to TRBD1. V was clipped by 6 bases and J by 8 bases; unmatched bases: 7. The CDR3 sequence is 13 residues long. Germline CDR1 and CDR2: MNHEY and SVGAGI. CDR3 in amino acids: CASRHGQGPGYTF. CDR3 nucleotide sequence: TGTGCCAGCAGGCACGGACAGGGGCCAGGCTACACCTTC.

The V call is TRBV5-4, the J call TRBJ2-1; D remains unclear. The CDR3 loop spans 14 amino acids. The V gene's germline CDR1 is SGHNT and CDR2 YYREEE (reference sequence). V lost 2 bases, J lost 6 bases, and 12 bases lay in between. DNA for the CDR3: TGTGCCAGCAGCTTTGACCGGACGACCAATGAGCAGTTCTTC. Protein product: CASSFDRTTNEQFF.

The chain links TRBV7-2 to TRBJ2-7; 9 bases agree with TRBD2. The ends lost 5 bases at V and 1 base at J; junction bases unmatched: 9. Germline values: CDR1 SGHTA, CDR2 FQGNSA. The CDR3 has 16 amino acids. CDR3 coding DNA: TGTGCCAGCAGCCCTCTAGCGGGATATGGGTCCTACGAGCAGTACTTC. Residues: CASSPLAGYGSYEQYF.

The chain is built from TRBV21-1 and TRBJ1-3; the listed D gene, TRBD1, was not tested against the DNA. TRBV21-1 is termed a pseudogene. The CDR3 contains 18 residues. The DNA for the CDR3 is TGTGCCAGCAGCAAAACGACCAGGGATAAAGACTCTGGAAACACCATATATTTT. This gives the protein CASSKTTRDKDSGNTIYF.

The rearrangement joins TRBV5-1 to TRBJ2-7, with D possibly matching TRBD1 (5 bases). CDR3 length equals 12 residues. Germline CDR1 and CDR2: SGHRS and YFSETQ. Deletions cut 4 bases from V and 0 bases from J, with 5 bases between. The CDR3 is CASSRGSYEQYF. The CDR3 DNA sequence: TGCGCCAGCAGCAGGGGCTCCTACGAGCAGTACTTC.

In nucleotides, the CDR3 is TGCGCCAGCAGCCAGGCACGAGGGCAGTATAATTCACCCCTCCACTTT. It is translated as CASSQARGQYNSPLHF. The chain has TRBV4-3 and TRBJ1-6; D is unresolved. The CDR3 consists of 16 residues. Trimming removed 3 bases at V and 4 bases at J, with 13 bases between. Germline CDR1 and CDR2: LGHNA and YSLEER.

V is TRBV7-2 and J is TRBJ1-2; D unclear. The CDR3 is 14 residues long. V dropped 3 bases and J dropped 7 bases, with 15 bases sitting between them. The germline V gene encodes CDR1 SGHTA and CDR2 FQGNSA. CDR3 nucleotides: TGTGCCAGCAGCTTCGATGAACAAGGTTTTGGCTACACCTTC. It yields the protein CASSFDEQGFGYTF.

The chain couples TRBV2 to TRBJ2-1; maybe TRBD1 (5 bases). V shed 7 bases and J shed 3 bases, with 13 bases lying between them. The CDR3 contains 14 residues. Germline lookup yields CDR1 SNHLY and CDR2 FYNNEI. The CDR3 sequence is CASKSDRLYNEQFF. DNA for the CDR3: TGTGCCAGCAAATCCGACAGACTCTACAATGAGCAGTTCTTC.

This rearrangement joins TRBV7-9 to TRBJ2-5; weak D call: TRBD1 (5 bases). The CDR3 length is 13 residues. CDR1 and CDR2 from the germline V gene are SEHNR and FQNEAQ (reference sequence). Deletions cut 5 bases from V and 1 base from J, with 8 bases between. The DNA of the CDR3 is TGTGCCAGCAGCCAGGACATCCAAGAGACCCAGTACTTC. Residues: CASSQDIQETQYF.

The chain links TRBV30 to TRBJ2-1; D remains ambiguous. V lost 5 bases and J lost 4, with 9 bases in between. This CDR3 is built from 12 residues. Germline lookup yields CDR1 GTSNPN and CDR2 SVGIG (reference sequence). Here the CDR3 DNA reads TGTGCCTGGGGAGACTCATACAATGAGCAGTTCTTC. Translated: CAWGDSYNEQFF.

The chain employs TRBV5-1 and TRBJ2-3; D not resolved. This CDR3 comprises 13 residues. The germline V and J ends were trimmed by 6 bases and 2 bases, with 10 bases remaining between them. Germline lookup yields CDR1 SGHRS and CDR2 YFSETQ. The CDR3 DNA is TGCGCCAGCATCAACGACCTCACAGATACGCAGTATTTT. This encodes CASINDLTDTQYF.

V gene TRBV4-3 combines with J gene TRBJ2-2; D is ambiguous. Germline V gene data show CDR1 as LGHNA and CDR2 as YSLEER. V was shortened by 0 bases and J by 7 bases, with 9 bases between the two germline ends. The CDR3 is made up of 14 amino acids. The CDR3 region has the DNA TGCGCCAGCAGCCAAGAGGCGGTAGTCGGGGAGCTGTTTTTT. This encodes CASSQEAVVGELFF.

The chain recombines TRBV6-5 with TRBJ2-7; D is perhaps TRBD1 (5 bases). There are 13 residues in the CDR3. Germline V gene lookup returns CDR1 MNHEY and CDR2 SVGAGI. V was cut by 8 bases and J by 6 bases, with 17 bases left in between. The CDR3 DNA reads TGTGCCAGCCACAGGAGTCGCTTTTCCGAGCAGTACTTC. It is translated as CASHRSRFSEQYF.

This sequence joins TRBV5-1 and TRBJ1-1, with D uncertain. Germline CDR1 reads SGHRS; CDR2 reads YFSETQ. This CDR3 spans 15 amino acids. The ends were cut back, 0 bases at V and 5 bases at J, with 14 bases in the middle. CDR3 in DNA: TGCGCCAGCAGCTTGGTTGGCGCAATAGGTACTGAAGCTTTCTTT. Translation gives CASSLVGAIGTEAFF.

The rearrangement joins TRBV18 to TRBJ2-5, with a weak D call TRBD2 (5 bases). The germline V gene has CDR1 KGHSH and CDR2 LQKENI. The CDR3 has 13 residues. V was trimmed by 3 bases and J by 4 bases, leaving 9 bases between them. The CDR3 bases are TGTGCCAGCTCACCTGAGGGCCGAGAGACCCAGTACTTC. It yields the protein CASSPEGRETQYF.

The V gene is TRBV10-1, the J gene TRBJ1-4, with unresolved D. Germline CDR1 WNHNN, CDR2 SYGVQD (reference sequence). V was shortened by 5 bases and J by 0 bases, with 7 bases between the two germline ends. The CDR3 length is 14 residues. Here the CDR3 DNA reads TGCGCCAGCAGTATCCGGACAACTAATGAAAAACTGTTTTTT. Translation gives CASSIRTTNEKLFF.

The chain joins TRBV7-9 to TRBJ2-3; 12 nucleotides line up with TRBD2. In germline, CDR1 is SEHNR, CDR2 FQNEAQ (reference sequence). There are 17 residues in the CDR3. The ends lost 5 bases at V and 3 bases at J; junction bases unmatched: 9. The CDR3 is CASSVTGTSGLTDTQYF. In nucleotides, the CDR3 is TGTGCCAGCAGCGTTACCGGGACTAGCGGGCTAACAGATACGCAGTATTTT.

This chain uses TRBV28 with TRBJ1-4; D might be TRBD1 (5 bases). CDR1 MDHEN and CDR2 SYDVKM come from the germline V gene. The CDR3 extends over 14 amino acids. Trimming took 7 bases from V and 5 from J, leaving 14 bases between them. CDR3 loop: CASTQSGGNEKLFF. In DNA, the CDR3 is TGTGCCAGCACCCAATCGGGGGGGAATGAAAAACTGTTTTTT.

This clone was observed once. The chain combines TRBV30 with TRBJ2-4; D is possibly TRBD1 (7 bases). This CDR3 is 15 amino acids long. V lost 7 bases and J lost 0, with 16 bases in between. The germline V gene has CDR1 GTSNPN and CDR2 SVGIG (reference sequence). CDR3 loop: CAFPNRGLAKNIQYF. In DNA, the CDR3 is TGTGCCTTTCCAAACAGGGGACTAGCCAAAAACATTCAGTACTTC.

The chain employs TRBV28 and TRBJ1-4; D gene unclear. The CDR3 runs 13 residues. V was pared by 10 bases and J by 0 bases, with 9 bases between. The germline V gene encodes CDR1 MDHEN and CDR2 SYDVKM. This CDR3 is CATCGSTNEKLFF. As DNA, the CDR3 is TGTGCCACCTGCGGCTCAACTAATGAAAAACTGTTTTTT. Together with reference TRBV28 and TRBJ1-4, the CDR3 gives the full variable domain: DVKVTQSSRYLVKRTGEKVFLECVQDMDHENMFWYRQDPGLGLRLIYFSYDVKMKEKGDIPEGYSVSREKKERFSLILESASTNQTSMYLCATCGSTNEKLFFGSGTQLSVL.